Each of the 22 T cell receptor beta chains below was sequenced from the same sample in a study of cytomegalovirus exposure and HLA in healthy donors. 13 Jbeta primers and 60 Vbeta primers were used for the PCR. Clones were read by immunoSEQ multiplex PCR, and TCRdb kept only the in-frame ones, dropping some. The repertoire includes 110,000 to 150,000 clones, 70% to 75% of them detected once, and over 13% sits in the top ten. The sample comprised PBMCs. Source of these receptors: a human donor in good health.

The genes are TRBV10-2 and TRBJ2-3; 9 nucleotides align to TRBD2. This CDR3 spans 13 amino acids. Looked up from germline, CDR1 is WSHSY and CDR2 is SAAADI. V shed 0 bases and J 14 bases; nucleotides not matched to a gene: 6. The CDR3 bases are TGCGCCAGCAGTGAGTCGGCTAGCGGGATAGGGTATTTT. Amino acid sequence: CASSESASGIGYF.

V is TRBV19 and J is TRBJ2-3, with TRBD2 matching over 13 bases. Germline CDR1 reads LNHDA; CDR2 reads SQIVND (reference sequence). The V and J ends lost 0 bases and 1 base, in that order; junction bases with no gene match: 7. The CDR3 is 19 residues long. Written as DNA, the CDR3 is TGTGCCAGTAGTATAGACGGACTAGCGGGGGCCGTTGGCACAGATACGCAGTATTTT. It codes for CASSIDGLAGAVGTDTQYF.

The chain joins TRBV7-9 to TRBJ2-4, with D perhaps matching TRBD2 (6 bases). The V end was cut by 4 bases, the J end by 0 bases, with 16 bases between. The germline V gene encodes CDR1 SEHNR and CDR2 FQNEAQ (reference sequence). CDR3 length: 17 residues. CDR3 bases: TGTGCCAGCAGCTCGAACCAAAGGAGGGGAGCCAAAAACATTCAGTACTTC. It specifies CASSSNQRRGAKNIQYF.

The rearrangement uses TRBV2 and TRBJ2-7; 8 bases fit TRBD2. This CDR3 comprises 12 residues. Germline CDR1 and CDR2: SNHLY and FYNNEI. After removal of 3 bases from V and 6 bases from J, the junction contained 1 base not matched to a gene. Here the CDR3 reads CASSDLAGEQYF. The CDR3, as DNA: TGTGCCAGCAGTGATCTAGCGGGCGAGCAGTACTTC.

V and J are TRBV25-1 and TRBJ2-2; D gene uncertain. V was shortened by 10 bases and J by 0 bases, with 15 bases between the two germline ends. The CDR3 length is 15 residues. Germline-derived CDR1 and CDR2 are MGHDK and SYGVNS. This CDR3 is CATSPTAANTGELFF. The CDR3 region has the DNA TGTGCCACCTCTCCTACAGCCGCGAACACCGGGGAGCTGTTTTTT.

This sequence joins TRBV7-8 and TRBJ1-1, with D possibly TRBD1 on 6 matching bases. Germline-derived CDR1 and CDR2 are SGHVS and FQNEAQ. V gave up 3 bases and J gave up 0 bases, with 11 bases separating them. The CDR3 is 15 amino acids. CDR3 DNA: TGTGCCAGCAGCTTGCAGGGGTACATGAACACTGAAGCTTTCTTT. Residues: CASSLQGYMNTEAFF.

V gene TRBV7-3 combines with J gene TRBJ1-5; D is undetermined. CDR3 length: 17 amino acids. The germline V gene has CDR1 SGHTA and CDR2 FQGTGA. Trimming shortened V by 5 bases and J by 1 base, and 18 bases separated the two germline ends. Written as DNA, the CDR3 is TGTGCCAGCAGCACCGGGAGAAATATATCGAGCAATCAGCCCCAGCATTTT. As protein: CASSTGRNISSNQPQHF.

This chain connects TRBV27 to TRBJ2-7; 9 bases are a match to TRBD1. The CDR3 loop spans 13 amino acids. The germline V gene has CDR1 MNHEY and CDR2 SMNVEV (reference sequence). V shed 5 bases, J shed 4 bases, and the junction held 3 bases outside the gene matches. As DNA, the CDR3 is TGTGCCAGCAGTCCGGGACAGGGTTACGAGCAGTACTTC. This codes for CASSPGQGYEQYF.

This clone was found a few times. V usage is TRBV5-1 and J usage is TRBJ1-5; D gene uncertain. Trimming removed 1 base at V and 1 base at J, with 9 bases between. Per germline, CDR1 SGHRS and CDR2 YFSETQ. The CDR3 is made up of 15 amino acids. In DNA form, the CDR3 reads TGCGCCAGCAGCTTGTCCACGGGGAGCAATCAGCCCCAGCATTTT. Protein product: CASSLSTGSNQPQHF.

CDR3 sequence (DNA): TGTGCCAGCAGCTTAGTTGCCAGGGGCCCAGGGTCACCCCTCCACTTT. This gives the protein CASSLVARGPGSPLHF. The genes are TRBV7-6 and TRBJ1-6; TRBD1 might be the D (6 bases). Per the germline V gene, CDR1 is SGHVS and CDR2 is FNYEAQ. This CDR3 is 16 amino acids long. The V and J ends lost 1 base and 10 bases respectively, with 17 bases between them.

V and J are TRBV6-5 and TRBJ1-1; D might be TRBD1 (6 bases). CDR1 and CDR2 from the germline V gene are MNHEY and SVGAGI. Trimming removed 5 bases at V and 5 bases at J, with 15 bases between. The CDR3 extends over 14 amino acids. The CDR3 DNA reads TGTGCCAGCAGTGCGACAGGCAAGCAAACTGAAGCTTTCTTT. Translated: CASSATGKQTEAFF.

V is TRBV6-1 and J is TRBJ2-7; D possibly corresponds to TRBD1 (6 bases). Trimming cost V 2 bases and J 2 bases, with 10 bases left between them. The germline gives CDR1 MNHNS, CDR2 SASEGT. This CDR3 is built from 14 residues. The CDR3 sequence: CASSERTAPYEQYF. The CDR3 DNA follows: TGTGCCAGCAGTGAACGGACAGCCCCCTACGAGCAGTACTTC.

The CDR3 coding sequence is TGTGCCAGCAGCTTGGATTCCCTAACTAATGAAAAACTGTTTTTT. This encodes CASSLDSLTNEKLFF. The chain joins TRBV5-4 to TRBJ1-4; D is unclear. CDR3 length equals 15 residues. In germline, CDR1 is SGHNT, CDR2 YYREEE (reference sequence). Trimming cost V 0 bases and J 1 base, with 7 bases left between them.

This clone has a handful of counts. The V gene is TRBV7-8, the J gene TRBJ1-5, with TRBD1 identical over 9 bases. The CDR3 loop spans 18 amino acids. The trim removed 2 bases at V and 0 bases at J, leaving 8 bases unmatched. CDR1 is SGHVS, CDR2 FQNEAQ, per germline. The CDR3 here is CASSLRQRGQGSNQPQHF. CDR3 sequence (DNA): TGTGCCAGCAGCTTACGACAAAGGGGACAGGGTAGCAATCAGCCCCAGCATTTT.

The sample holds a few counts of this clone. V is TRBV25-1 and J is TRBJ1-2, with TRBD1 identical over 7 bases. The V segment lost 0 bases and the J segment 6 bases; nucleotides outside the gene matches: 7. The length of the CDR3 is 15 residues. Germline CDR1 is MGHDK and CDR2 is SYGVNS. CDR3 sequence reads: CASSEYSTGNDGYTF. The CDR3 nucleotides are TGTGCCAGCAGTGAATATTCGACAGGGAATGATGGCTACACCTTC.

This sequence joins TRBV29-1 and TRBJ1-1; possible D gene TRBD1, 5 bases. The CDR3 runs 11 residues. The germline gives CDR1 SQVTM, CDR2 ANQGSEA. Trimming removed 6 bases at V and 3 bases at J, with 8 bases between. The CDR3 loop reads CSVGGYTEAFF. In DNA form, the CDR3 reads TGCAGCGTCGGGGGTTACACTGAAGCTTTCTTT.

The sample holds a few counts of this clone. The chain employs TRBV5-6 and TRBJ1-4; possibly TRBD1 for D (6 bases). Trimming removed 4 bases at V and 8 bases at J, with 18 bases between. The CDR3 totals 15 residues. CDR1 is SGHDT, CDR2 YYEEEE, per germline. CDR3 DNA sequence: TGTGCCAGCAGCACGGGGGGCGCGGTAAGAGAAAAACTGTTTTTT. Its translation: CASSTGGAVREKLFF.

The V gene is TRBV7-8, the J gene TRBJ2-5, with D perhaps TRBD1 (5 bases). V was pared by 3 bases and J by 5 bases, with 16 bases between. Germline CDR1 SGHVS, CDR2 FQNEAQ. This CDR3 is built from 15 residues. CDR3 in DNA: TGTGCCAGCAGCTTTCCCCCAGGGCTTATGGAGACCCAGTACTTC. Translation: CASSFPPGLMETQYF.

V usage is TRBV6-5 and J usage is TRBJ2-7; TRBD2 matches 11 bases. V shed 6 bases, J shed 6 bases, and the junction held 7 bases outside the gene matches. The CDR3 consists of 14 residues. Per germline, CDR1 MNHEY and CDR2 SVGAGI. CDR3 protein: CASRPGLAVPEQYF. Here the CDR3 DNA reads TGTGCCAGCAGACCGGGACTAGCGGTACCCGAGCAGTACTTC.

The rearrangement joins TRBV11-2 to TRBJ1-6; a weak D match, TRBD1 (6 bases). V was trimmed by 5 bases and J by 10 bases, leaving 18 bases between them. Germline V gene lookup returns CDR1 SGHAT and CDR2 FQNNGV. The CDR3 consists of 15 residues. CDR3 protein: CASSPITGPRSPLHF. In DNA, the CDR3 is TGTGCCAGCAGCCCGATAACAGGGCCTCGGTCACCCCTCCACTTT.

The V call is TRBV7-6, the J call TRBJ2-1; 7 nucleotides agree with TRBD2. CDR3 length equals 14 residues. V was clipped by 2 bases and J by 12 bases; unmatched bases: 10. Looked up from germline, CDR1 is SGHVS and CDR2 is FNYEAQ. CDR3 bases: TGTGCCAGCAGCTTATCCGGGGGGAGTTCGGGGCAGTTCTTC. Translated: CASSLSGGSSGQFF.

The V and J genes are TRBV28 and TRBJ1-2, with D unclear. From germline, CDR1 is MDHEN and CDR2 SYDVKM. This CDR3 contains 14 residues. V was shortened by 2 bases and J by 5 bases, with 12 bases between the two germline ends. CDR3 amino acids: CASSLEATAYGYTF. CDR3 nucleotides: TGTGCCAGCAGTTTAGAGGCGACGGCTTATGGCTACACCTTC.